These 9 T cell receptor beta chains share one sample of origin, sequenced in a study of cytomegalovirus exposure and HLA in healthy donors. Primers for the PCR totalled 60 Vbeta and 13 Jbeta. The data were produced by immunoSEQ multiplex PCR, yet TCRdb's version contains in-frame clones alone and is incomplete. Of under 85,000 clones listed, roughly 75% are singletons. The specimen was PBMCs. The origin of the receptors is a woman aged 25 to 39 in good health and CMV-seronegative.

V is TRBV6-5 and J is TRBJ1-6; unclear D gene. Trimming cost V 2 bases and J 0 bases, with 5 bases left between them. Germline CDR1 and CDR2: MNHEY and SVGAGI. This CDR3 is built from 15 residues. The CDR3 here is CASSYAGSYNSPLHF. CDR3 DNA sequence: TGTGCCAGCAGTTACGCGGGCTCCTATAATTCACCCCTCCACTTT.

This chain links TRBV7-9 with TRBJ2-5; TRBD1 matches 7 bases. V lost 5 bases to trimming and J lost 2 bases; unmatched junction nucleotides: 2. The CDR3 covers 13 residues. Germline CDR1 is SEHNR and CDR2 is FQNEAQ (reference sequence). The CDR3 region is CASSVGQQETQYF. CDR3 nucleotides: TGTGCCAGCAGCGTGGGACAGCAAGAGACCCAGTACTTC.

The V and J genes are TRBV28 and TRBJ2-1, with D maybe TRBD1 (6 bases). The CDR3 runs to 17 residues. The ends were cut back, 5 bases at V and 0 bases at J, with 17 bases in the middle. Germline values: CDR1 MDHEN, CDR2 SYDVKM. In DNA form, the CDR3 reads TGTGCCAGCAGTCGCCTAAAACTGGGGGCCTCCTACAATGAGCAGTTCTTC. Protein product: CASSRLKLGASYNEQFF.

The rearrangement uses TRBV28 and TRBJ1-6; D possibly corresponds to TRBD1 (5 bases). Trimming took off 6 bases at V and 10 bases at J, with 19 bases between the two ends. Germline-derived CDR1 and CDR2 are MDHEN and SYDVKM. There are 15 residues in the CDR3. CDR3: CASSESLRRGSPLHF. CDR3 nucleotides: TGTGCCAGCAGCGAATCGCTCCGAAGGGGCTCACCCCTCCACTTT. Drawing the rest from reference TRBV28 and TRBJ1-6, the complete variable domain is DVKVTQSSRYLVKRTGEKVFLECVQDMDHENMFWYRQDPGLGLRLIYFSYDVKMKEKGDIPEGYSVSREKKERFSLILESASTNQTSMYLCASSESLRRGSPLHFGNGTRLTVT.

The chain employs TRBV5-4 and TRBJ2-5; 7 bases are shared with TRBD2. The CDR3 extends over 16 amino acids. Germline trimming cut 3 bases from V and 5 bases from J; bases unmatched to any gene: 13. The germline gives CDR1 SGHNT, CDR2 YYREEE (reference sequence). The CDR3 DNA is TGTGCCAGCAGCTCGACTGGGGCGGGGGTGGGTGAGACCCAGTACTTC. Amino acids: CASSSTGAGVGETQYF.

The CDR3 DNA reads as TGCGCCAGCAGCGCCAAGGGGTGTTACGAGCAGTACTTC. Translated: CASSAKGCYEQYF. The rearrangement uses TRBV10-1 and TRBJ2-7; maybe TRBD1 (5 bases). Germline CDR1 WNHNN, CDR2 SYGVQD (reference sequence). CDR3 size: 13 residues. Trimming pared 6 bases from V and 4 bases from J, leaving 13 bases between.

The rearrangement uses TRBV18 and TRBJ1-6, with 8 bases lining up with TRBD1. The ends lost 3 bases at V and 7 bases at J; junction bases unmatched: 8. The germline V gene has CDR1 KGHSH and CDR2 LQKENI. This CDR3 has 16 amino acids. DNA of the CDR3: TGTGCCAGCTCACCGGGACAGGACCCGCGGAATTCACCCCTCCACTTT. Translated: CASSPGQDPRNSPLHF.

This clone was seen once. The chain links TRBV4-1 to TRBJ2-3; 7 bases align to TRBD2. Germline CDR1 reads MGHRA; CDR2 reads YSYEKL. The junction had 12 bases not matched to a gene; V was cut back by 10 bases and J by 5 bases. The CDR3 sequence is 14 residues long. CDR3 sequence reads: CATRASIAGDTQYF. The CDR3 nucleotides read TGCGCCACCCGAGCCTCTATAGCGGGAGATACGCAGTATTTT.

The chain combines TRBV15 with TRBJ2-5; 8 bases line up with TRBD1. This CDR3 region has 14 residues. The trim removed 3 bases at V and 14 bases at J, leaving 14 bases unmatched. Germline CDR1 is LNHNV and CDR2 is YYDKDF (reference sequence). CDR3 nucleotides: TGTGCCACCAGCAGCGTTGGGACAGGCCGAAAGCATTACTTC. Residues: CATSSVGTGRKHYF. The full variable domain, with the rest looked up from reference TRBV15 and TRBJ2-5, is DAMVIQNPRYQVTQFGKPVTLSCSQTLNHNVMYWYQQKSSQAPKLLFHYYDKDFNNEADTPDNFQSRRPNTSFCFLDIRSPGLGDTAMYLCATSSVGTGRKHYFGPGTRLLVL.